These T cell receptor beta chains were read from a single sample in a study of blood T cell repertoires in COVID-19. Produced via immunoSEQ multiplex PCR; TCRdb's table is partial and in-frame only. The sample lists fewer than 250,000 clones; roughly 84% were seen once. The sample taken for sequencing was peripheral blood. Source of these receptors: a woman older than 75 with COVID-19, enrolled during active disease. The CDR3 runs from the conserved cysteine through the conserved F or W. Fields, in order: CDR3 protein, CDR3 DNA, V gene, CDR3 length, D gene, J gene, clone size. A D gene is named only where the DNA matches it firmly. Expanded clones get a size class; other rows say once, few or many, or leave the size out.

cdr3_aa: CASSWDRSYGYTF
cdr3_nt: TGTGCCAGCAGTTGGGACAGATCCTATGGCTACACCTTC
v_call: TRBV6-5
cdr3_length: 13
d_call: TRBD1
j_call: TRBJ1-2
clone_size: NA

cdr3_aa: CATQTSGGVLDTQYF
cdr3_nt: TGTGCCACGCAGACTAGCGGGGGGGTGCTGGATACGCAGTATTTT
v_call: TRBV6-5
cdr3_length: 15
d_call: TRBD2
j_call: TRBJ2-3
clone_size: NA

cdr3_aa: CASEDSVNEKLFF
cdr3_nt: TGTGCCAGCGAGGACAGCGTAAATGAAAAACTGTTTTTT
v_call: TRBV2
cdr3_length: 13
d_call: NA
j_call: TRBJ1-4
clone_size: NA

cdr3_aa: CASRDTAMSNQPQHF
cdr3_nt: TGTGCCAGTAGGGACACGGCGATGAGCAATCAGCCCCAGCATTTT
v_call: TRBV19
cdr3_length: 15
d_call: NA
j_call: TRBJ1-5
clone_size: few

cdr3_aa: CASSVTSMNTEAFF
cdr3_nt: TGTGCCAGTAGTGTGACAAGCATGAACACTGAAGCTTTCTTT
v_call: TRBV19
cdr3_length: 14
d_call: NA
j_call: TRBJ1-1
clone_size: NA

cdr3_aa: CASSSSLFQPQHF
cdr3_nt: TGTGCCAGCAGCTCTAGTCTTTTCCAGCCCCAGCATTTT
v_call: TRBV5-8
cdr3_length: 13
d_call: NA
j_call: TRBJ1-5
clone_size: NA

cdr3_aa: CASTKTSGGIGELFF
cdr3_nt: TGTGCCAGCACCAAGACTAGCGGGGGGATCGGGGAGCTGTTTTTT
v_call: TRBV6-5
cdr3_length: 15
d_call: TRBD2
j_call: TRBJ2-2
clone_size: NA

cdr3_aa: CASSVPLGLAGGDEQFF
cdr3_nt: TGTGCCAGCAGCGTACCACTAGGACTAGCGGGGGGGGATGAGCAGTTCTTC
v_call: TRBV2
cdr3_length: 17
d_call: TRBD2
j_call: TRBJ2-1
clone_size: few

cdr3_aa: CASGRGASNQPQHF
cdr3_nt: TGTGCCAGCGGGAGGGGGGCTAGCAATCAGCCCCAGCATTTT
v_call: TRBV28
cdr3_length: 14
d_call: NA
j_call: TRBJ1-5
clone_size: NA

cdr3_aa: CASSVGGYEQYF
cdr3_nt: TGTGCCAGCAGTGTAGGGGGCTACGAGCAGTACTTC
v_call: TRBV2
cdr3_length: 12
d_call: NA
j_call: TRBJ2-7
clone_size: NA